Listed here are 9 T cell receptor beta chains from one sample, sequenced in a study of T cells after yellow fever vaccination. Using its own MiXCR run on the 5' RACE reads, TCRdb lists one record per CDR3 protein. The repertoire includes around 590,000 distinct CDR3 sequences, around 12% of them detected once, and more than 13% sits in the top ten. The sample here was PBMCs, taken on the day of the yellow fever booster vaccination. The receptors were sampled from a man between 25 and 39 years old who received the YFV17D yellow fever vaccine.

The sample holds a few counts of this clonotype. The chain combines TRBV23-1 with TRBJ2-5; D is ambiguous. TRBV23-1 is placed among ORFs of uncertain function. There are 12 residues in the CDR3. Trimming took off 6 bases at V and 14 bases at J, with 19 bases between the two ends. The CDR3 region is CASSPWGTSSYF. The CDR3 coding sequence is TGCGCCAGCAGCCCATGGGGAACTTCCTCATACTTC.

This clonotype was seen a few times. The chain uses TRBV7-9 and TRBJ2-4; TRBD2 matches 10 bases. The CDR3 is made up of 14 amino acids. With V trimmed by 5 bases and J by 7 bases, 5 bases remained unmatched. Germline V CDR1 and CDR2: SEHNR, FQNEAQ (reference sequence). The CDR3 protein is CASSQLAGLNIQYF. The CDR3 region has the DNA TGTGCCAGCAGCCAACTAGCGGGACTGAACATTCAGTACTTC.

The chain combines TRBV5-1 with TRBJ2-6; D is unresolved. The CDR3 consists of 17 residues. Germline CDR1 and CDR2: SGHRS and YFSETQ. V gave up 5 bases and J gave up 0 bases, with 15 bases separating them. The CDR3 sequence: CASSPTPQSSGANVLTF. CDR3 sequence (DNA): TGCGCCAGCAGTCCCACCCCGCAAAGCTCTGGGGCCAACGTCCTGACTTTC. Using reference TRBV5-1 and TRBJ2-6 for the parts outside the CDR3, the full variable domain is KAGVTQTPRYLIKTRGQQVTLSCSPISGHRSVSWYQQTPGQGLQFLFEYFSETQRNKGNFPGRFSGRQFSNSRSEMNVSTLELGDSALYLCASSPTPQSSGANVLTFGAGSRLTVL.

This clonotype turned up a few times. The chain couples TRBV18 to TRBJ1-1; D is unclear. Trimming removed 5 bases at V and 3 bases at J, with 4 bases between. Germline CDR1 KGHSH, CDR2 LQKENI. The CDR3 runs 11 residues. The DNA of the CDR3 is TGTGCCAGCTCAGCTGACACTGAAGCTTTCTTT. Its protein product is CASSADTEAFF.

The chain couples TRBV7-2 to TRBJ1-1; tentatively, D is TRBD1 (5 bases). V gave up 1 base and J gave up 1 base, with 13 bases separating them. This CDR3 region has 16 residues. Germline CDR1 reads SGHTA; CDR2 reads FQGNSA. CDR3 bases: TGTGCCAGCAGCTTAGTTGGCGGGACTACGAACACTGAAGCTTTCTTT. Translation gives CASSLVGGTTNTEAFF. The variable domain in full, with the rest retrieved from reference TRBV7-2 and TRBJ1-1, is GAGVSQSPSNKVTEKGKDVELRCDPISGHTALYWYRQSLGQGLEFLIYFQGNSAPDKSGLPSDRFSAERTGGSVSTLTIQRTQQEDSAVYLCASSLVGGTTNTEAFFGQGTRLTVV.

This clonotype has a handful of counts. The chain is built from TRBV20-1 and TRBJ1-1; the D is unclear. This CDR3 is 11 amino acids long. The germline V and J ends were trimmed by 0 bases and 11 bases, with 10 bases remaining between them. Germline loops: CDR1 DFQATT, CDR2 SNEGSKA (reference sequence). Here the CDR3 DNA reads TGCAGTGCTAGAGATGAAAGTAGCGCTTTCTTT. Protein product: CSARDESSAFF.

The chain couples TRBV20-1 to TRBJ2-5; 10 positions agree with TRBD1. The CDR3 consists of 13 residues. The germline CDR1 and CDR2 sequences are DFQATT and SNEGSKA (reference sequence). Germline trimming cut 6 bases from V and 3 bases from J; bases unmatched to any gene: 4. The DNA for the CDR3 is TGCAGTGCGCGCGGGACAGGGGAAGAGACCCAGTACTTC. It codes for CSARGTGEETQYF.

A few counts support this clonotype. V and J are TRBV5-1 and TRBJ2-2; D is undetermined. Germline V gene lookup returns CDR1 SGHRS and CDR2 YFSETQ. This CDR3 comprises 13 residues. The ends were cut back, 0 bases at V and 5 bases at J, with 5 bases in the middle. CDR3 sequence: CASSLDATGELFF. CDR3 nucleotide sequence: TGCGCCAGCAGCTTGGATGCTACCGGGGAGCTGTTTTTT.

This clonotype has more than one count but fewer than ten. In DNA form, the CDR3 reads TGTGCCAGCAACTCGCTCCTGGGATCGGGGTGGTACTTC. Its translation is CASNSLLGSGWYF. This chain connects TRBV28 to TRBJ2-7; D may be TRBD2 (5 bases). Germline-derived CDR1 and CDR2 are MDHEN and SYDVKM. V was pared by 7 bases and J by 12 bases, with 22 bases between. CDR3 size: 13 residues.